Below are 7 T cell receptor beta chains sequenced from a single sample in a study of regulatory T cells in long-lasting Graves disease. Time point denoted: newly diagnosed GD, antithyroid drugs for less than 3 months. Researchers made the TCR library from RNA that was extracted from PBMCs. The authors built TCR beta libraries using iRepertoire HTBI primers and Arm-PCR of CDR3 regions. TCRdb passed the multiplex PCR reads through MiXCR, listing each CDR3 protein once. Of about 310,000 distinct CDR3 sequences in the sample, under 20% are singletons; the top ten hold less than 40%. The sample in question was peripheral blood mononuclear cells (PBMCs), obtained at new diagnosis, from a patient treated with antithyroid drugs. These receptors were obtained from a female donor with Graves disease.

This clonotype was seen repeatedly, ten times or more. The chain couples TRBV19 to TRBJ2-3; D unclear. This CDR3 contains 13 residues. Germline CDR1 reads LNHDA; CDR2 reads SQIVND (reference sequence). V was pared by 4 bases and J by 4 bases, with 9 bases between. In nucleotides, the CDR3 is TGTGCCAGTAGTACGTACGACTCAGATACGCAGTATTTT. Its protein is CASSTYDSDTQYF.

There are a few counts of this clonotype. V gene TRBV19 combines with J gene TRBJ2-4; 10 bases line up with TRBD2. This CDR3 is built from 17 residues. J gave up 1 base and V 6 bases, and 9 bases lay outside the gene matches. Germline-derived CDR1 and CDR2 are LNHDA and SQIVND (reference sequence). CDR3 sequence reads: CASRPSGSARAKNIQYF. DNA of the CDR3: TGTGCCAGTAGGCCTAGCGGGAGTGCCCGGGCCAAAAACATTCAGTACTTC. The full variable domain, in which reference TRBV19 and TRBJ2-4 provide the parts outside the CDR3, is DGGITQSPKYLFRKEGQNVTLSCEQNLNHDAMYWYRQDPGQGLRLIYYSQIVNDFQKGDIAEGYSVSREKKESFPLTVTSAQKNPTAFYLCASRPSGSARAKNIQYFGAGTRLSVL.

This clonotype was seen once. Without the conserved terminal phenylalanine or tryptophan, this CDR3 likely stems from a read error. CDR3 region: CASSRGAVVDEQYL. CDR3 nucleotide sequence: TGTGCCAGCAGCCGAGGGGCTGTTGTGGACGAGCAGTACCTC. The chain joins TRBV12-3 or TRBV12-4 to TRBJ2-7, with D perhaps TRBD1 or TRBD2 (5 bases each). CDR3 size: 14 residues. Between the trimmed V and J ends, which lost 6 bases and 5 bases, there was a span of 17 bases.

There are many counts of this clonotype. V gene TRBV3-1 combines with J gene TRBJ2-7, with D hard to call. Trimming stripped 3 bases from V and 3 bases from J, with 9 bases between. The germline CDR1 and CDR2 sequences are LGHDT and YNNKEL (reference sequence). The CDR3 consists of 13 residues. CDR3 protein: CASSQETDYEQYF. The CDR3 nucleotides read TGTGCCAGCAGCCAGGAAACGGACTACGAGCAGTACTTC.

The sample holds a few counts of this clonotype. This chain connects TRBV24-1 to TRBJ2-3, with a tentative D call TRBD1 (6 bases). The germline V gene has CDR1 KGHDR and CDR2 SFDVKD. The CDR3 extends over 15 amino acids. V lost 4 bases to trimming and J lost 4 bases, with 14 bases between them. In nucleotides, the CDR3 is TGTGCCACCAGTGACCAGGACAGTCACGCAGATACGCAGTATTTT. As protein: CATSDQDSHADTQYF.

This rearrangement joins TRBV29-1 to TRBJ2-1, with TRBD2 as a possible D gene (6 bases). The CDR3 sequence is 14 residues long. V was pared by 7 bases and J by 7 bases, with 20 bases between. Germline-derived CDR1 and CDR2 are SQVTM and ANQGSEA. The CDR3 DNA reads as TGCAGCGCCTTGGGGGGAGTCCCCTCTAATGAGCAGTTCTTC. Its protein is CSALGGVPSNEQFF.

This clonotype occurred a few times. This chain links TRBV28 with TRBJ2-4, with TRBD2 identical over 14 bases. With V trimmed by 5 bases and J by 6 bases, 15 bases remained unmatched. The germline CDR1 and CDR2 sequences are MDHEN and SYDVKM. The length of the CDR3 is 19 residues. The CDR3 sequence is CASSHGWGLAGAVGNIQYF. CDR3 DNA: TGTGCCAGCAGTCACGGGTGGGGACTAGCGGGAGCGGTCGGAAACATTCAGTACTTC.